The source of this T cell receptor (beta chain) is a study of blood T cell repertoires in COVID-19. Study information: The samples span acute and convalescent COVID-19 from the United States, Italy and Spain. T cells, B-cell-depleted T cells, or PBMCs supplied cDNA or gDNA.

V lost 0 bases and J 4 bases, leaving 12 bases between the germline ends. In germline, CDR1 is SEHNR, CDR2 FQNEAQ (reference sequence). This CDR3 spans 15 amino acids. This clone was detected a few times. Measured with immunoSEQ multiplex PCR; TCRdb has only the in-frame clones, and not every one. The table includes roughly 250,000 clones, roughly 79% detected once. The sequence was collected from a woman between 55 and 75 years old with active or convalescent COVID-19. Material: peripheral blood. The gene calls are TRBV7-9 and TRBJ1-2, with D possibly matching TRBD1 (5 bases). The CDR3 protein is CASSLAREGIYGYTF. CDR3 coding DNA: TGTGCCAGCAGCTTAGCCAGGGAGGGCATCTATGGCTACACCTTC.